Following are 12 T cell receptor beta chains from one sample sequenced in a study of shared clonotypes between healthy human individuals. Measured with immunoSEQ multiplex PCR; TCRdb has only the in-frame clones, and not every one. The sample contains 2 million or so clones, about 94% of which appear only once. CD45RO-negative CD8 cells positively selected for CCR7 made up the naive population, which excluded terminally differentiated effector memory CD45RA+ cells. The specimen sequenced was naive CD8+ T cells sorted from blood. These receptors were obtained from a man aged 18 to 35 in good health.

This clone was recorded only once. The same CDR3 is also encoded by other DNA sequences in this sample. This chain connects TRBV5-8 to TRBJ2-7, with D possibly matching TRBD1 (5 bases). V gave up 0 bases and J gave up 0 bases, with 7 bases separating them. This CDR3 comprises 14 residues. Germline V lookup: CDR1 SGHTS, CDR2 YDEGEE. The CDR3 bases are TGTGCCAGCAGCTTGGATCAGGGCTCCTACGAGCAGTACTTC. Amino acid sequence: CASSLDQGSYEQYF.

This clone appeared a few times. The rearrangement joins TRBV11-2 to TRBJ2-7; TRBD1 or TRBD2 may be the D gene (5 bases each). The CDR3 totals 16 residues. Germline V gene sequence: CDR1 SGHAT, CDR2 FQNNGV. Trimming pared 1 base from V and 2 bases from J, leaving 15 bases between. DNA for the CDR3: TGTGCCAGCAGCTTAGCCCTCGGGACGCCCGCCTACGAGCAGTACTTC. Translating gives CASSLALGTPAYEQYF.

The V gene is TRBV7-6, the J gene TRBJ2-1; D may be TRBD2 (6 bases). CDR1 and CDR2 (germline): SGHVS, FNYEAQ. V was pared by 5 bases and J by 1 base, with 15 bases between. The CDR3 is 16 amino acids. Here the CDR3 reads CASSGTLDGSYNEQFF. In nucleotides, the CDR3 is TGTGCCAGCAGCGGGACTCTTGACGGATCCTACAATGAGCAGTTCTTC. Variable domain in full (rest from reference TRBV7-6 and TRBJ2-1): GAGVSQSPRYKVTKRGQDVALRCDPISGHVSLYWYRQALGQGPEFLTYFNYEAQQDKSGLPNDRFSAERPEGSISTLTIQRTEQRDSAMYRCASSGTLDGSYNEQFFGPGTRLTVL.

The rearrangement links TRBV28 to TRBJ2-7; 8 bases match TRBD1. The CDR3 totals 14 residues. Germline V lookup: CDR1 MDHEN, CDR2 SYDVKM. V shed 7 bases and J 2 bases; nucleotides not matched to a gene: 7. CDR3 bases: TGTGCCAGCAACACACCAGGGGGCCCCTACGAGCAGTACTTC. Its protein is CASNTPGGPYEQYF.

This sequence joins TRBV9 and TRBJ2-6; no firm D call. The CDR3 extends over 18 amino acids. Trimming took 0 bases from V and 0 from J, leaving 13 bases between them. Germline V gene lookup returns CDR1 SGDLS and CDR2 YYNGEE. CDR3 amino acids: CASSVEGGYSSGANVLTF. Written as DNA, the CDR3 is TGTGCCAGCAGCGTAGAAGGTGGGTACTCCTCTGGGGCCAACGTCCTGACTTTC.

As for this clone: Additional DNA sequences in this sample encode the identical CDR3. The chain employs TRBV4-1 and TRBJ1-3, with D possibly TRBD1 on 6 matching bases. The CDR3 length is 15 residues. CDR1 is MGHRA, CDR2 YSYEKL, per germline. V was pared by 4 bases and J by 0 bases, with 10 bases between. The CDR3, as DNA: TGCGCCAGCAGCCTGGACAGAAGCTCTGGAAACACCATATATTTT. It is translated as CASSLDRSSGNTIYF.

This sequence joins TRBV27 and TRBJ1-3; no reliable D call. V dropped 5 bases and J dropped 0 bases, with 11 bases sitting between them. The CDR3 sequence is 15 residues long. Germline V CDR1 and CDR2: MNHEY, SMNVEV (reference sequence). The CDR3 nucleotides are TGTGCCAGCAGTCCGACTACCTACTCTGGAAACACCATATATTTT. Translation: CASSPTTYSGNTIYF.

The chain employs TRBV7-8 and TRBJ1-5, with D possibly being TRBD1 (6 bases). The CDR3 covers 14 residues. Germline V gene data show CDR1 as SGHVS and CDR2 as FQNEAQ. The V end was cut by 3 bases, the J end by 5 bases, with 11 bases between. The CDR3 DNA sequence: TGTGCCAGCAGCTTCGCAGGGGCTGATCAGCCCCAGCATTTT. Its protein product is CASSFAGADQPQHF.

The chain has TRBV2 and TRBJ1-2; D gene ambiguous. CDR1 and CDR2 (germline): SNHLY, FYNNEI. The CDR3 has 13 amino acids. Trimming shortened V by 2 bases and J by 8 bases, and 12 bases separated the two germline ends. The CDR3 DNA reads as TGTGCCAGCAGTGAATCGGAAGGTATCGGCTACACCTTC. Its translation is CASSESEGIGYTF.

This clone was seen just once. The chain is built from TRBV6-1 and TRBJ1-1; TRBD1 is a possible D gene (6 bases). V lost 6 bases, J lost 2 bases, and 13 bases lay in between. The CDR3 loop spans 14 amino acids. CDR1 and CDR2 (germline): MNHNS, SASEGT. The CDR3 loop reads CASRVGGANTEAFF. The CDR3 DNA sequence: TGTGCCAGCAGGGTAGGGGGGGCCAACACTGAAGCTTTCTTT.

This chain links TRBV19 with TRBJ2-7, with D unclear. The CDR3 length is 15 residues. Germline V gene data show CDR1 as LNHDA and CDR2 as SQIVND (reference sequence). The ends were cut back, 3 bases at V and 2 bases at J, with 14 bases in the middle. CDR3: CASSIGKVVPYEQYF. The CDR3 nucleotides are TGTGCCAGTAGTATCGGAAAGGTTGTACCCTACGAGCAGTACTTC.

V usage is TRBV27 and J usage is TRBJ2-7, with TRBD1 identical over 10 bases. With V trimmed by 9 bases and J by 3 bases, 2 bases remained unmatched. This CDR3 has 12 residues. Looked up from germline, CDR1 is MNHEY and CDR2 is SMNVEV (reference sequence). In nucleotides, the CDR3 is TGTGCCAGTTGGGACAGGGGCTACGAGCAGTACTTC. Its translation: CASWDRGYEQYF.